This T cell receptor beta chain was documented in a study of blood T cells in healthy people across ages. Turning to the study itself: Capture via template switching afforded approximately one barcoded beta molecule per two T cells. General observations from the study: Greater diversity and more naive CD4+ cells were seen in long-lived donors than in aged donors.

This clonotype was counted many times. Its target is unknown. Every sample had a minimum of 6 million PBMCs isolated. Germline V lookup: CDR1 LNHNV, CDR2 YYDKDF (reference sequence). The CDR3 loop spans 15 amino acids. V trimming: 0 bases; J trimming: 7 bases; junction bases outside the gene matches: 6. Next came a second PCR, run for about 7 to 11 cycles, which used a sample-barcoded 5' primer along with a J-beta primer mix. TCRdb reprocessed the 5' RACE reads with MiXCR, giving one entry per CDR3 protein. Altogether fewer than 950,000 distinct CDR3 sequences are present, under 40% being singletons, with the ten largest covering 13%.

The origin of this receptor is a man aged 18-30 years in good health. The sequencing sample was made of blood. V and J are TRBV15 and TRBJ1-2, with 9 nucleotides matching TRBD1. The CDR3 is CATSRDRTGASGYTF. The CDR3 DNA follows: TGTGCCACCAGCAGAGATCGGACAGGGGCGAGTGGCTACACCTTC.